This T cell receptor beta chain was captured in a study of blood T cell repertoires in COVID-19 (dated by TCRdb to the early 2020s). Concerning the study at large: Samples from collaborators originated in the United States, Italy and Spain and spanned both the acute and convalescent phases of COVID-19. The prospective study material was composed of cDNA or gDNA derived from T cells, B-cell-depleted T cells, or PBMCs. Deeply sampled blood TCRbeta repertoires from subjects exposed to, actively infected with, or recovered from COVID-19 were included in the dataset. The repertoires were released in a freely available public database intended as a resource for research on the immune response to SARS-CoV-2. Samples came from the ongoing ImmuneRACE study (first 160 participants) plus 1,254 subjects from 6 global collaborators. The sample metadata nearly always contained a de-identified subject ID, COVID-19 status, age in years and sex. Where HLA class I and class II types were available, the types were taken from metadata supplied by the sample provider, not from assay-based typing.

General conclusions and limits of the study: The quantity of clinical and demographic metadata differed by source and by participant and was supplied without curation.

The CDR3 starts with the cysteine, ends with the phenylalanine, and has 13 residues. Of the read, only the CDR3 DNA is kept; its 39 bases are in frame from base 1. Trimming costs V 2 bases and J 8 bases, and their ends lie 10 bases apart. Reading the germline V gene gives CDR1 SGHTA and CDR2 FQGTGA. To note about this clone: Its antigen remains unidentified. No per-base quality is available; no much larger clone lies one base away.

The immunoSEQ Assay, a bias-controlled multiplex PCR, was used to amplify TCRbeta CDR3 regions from genomic DNA. The study's own analysis went as follows. Nucleated cell counts per sample were estimated from amplification of reference gene primers within the assay. To quantify the absolute abundance of each unique TCRbeta CDR3 rearrangement, sequence reads were collapsed and filtered. For each sample, productive Simpson clonality was calculated as the square root of Simpson's diversity index over productive rearrangements. What TCRdb holds here is the immuneACCESS table cut down to in-frame rearrangements. Part of the clones is not present; checked against another copy, under half of the missing clones reflect an unresolved V gene, and the others are unexplained. The DNA was the basis for D and trimming; V, J and clone size are from that table. In all, the sample holds over 80,000 clones, and roughly 86% of those were seen once. The top ten hold 20% of the sample.

Whole blood was collected in K2EDTA tubes by collaborating institutions according to the institutions' own protocols. Collaborator samples were shipped for TCRbeta analysis as frozen whole blood, isolated PBMCs, or DNA extracted from either sample type. Recombination linked TRBV7-3 to TRBJ1-5, and TRBD1 may be the D gene, going by 5 matching bases. This receptor was taken from a human donor in a cohort sampled during active COVID-19. Input material: peripheral blood. Here the CDR3 is given as CASSLSRVEPQHF. In nucleotide form, the sequence is TGTGCCAGCAGCTTATCCAGGGTCGAGCCCCAGCATTTT.